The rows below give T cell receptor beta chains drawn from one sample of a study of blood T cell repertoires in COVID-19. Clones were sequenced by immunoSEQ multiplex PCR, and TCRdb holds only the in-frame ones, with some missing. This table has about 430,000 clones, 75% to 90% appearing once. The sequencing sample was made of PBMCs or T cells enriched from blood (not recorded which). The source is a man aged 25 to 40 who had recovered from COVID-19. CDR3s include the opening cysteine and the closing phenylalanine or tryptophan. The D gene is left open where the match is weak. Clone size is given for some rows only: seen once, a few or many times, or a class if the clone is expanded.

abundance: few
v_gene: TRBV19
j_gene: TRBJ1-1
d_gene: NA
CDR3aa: CASSTRQGNTEAFF
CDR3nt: TGTGCCAGTAGTACAAGACAAGGGAACACTGAAGCTTTCTTT

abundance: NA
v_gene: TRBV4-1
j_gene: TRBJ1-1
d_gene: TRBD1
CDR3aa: CASSQRGQMGTEAFF
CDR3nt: TGCGCCAGCAGCCAGAGGGGACAGATGGGGACTGAAGCTTTCTTT

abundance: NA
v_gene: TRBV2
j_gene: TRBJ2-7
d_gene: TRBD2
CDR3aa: CASSWTSGSYEQYF
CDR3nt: TGTGCCAGCAGCTGGACTAGCGGGTCCTACGAGCAGTACTTC

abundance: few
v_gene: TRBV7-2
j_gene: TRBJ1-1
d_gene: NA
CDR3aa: CASSSTPGVTEAFF
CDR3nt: TGTGCCAGCAGCTCGACCCCGGGGGTCACTGAAGCTTTCTTT

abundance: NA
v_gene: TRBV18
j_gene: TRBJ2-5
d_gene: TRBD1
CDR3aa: CASSPNRGEETQYF
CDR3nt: TGTGCCAGCTCACCGAACAGGGGGGAAGAGACCCAGTACTTC

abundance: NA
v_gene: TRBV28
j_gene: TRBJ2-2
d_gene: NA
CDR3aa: CASENRNTGELFF
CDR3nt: TGTGCCAGCGAGAACCGGAACACCGGGGAGCTGTTTTTT

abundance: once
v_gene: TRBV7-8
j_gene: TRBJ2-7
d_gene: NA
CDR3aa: CASSPRQSLDEQYF
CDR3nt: TGTGCCAGCAGCCCGAGACAGTCCCTGGACGAGCAGTACTTC

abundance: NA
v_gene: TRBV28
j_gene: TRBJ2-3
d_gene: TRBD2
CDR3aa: CASSHSGRRDTQYF
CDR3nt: TGTGCCAGCAGCCATAGCGGGAGGAGAGATACGCAGTATTTT

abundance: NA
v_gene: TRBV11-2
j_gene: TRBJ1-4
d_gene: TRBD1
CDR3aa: CASSADRGGSEKLFF
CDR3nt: TGTGCCAGCAGCGCAGACAGGGGAGGGAGTGAAAAACTGTTTTTT

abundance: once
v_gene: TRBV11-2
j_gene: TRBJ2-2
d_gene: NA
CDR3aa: CASSSLLTGELFF
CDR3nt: TGTGCCAGCAGCTCCCTCCTAACCGGGGAGCTGTTTTTT

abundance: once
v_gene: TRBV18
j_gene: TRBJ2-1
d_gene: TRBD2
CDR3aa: CASSLGGPGEQFF
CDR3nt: TGTGCCAGCTCCCTGGGAGGGCCAGGTGAGCAGTTCTTC

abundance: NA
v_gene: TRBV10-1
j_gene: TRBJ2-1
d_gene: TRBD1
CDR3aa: CASSAGQSDEQFF
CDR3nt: TGCGCCAGCAGTGCGGGACAGAGCGATGAGCAGTTCTTC

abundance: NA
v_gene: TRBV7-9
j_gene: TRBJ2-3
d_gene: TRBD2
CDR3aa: CASSLVWEGLPQYF
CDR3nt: TGTGCCAGCAGCTTAGTGTGGGAGGGCCTCCCGCAGTATTTT

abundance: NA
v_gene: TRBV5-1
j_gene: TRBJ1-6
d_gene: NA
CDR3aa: CASSSHSNSPLHF
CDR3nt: TGCGCCAGCAGCTCTCACTCCAATTCACCCCTCCACTTT

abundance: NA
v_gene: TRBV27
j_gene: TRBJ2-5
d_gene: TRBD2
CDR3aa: CASSFGSGRLETQYF
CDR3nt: TGTGCCAGCAGTTTTGGTAGCGGGAGACTGGAGACCCAGTACTTC

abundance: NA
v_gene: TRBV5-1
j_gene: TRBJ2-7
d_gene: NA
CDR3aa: CASSPSGTHSYEQYF
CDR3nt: TGCGCCAGCAGCCCGTCCGGGACACACTCCTACGAGCAGTACTTC

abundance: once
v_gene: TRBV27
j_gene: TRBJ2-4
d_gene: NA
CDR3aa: CASRSSGTSKNIQYF
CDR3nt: TGTGCCAGCAGGTCCAGCGGGACATCGAAAAACATTCAGTACTTC

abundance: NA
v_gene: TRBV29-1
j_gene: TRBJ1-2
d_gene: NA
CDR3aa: CSVTRGSNYGYTF
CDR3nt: TGCAGCGTTACAAGGGGTTCGAACTATGGCTACACCTTC

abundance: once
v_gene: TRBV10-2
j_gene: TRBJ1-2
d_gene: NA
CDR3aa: CASRQDQSGYTF
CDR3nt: TGCGCCAGCAGACAGGACCAGAGTGGCTACACCTTC

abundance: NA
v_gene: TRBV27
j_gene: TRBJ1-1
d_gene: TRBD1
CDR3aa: CASSEGTAGGTEAFF
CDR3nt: TGTGCCAGCAGCGAAGGGACAGCCGGGGGCACTGAAGCTTTCTTT

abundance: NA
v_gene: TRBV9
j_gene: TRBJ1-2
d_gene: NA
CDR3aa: CASSVPGVHGYTF
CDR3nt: TGTGCCAGCAGCGTTCCAGGGGTGCATGGCTACACCTTC

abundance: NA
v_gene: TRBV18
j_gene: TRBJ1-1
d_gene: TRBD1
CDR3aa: CASSPGGAKNTEAFF
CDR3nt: TGTGCCAGCTCCCCAGGGGGGGCAAAGAACACTGAAGCTTTCTTT

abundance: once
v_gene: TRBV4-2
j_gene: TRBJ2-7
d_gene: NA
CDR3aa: CASSQESFLSSYEQYF
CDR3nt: TGTGCCAGCAGCCAAGAGAGCTTTCTGAGCTCCTACGAGCAGTACTTC

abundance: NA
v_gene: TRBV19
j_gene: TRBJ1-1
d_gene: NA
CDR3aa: CASSTTGAEAFF
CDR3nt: TGTGCCAGTAGTACGACGGGGGCTGAAGCTTTCTTT

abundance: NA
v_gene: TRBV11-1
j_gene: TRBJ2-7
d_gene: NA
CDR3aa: CASSEGSSYEQYF
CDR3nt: TGTGCCAGCAGCGAGGGTAGCTCCTACGAGCAGTACTTC

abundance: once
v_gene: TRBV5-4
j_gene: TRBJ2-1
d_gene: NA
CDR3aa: CASSPPSVSSYNEQFF
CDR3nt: TGTGCCAGCAGCCCTCCTAGCGTCAGCTCCTACAATGAGCAGTTCTTC

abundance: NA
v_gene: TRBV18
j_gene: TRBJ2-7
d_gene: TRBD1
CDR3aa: CASSLSPGTGASYEQYF
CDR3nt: TGTGCCAGCTCACTAAGCCCCGGGACAGGGGCTTCCTACGAGCAGTACTTC

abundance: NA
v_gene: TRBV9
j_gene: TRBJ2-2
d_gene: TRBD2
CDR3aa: CASSGISSGRDVGELFF
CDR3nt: TGTGCCAGCAGCGGAATATCTAGCGGGAGGGACGTCGGGGAGCTGTTTTTT

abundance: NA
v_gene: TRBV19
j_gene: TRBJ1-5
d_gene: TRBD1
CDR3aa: CASSVHRGPRNQPQHF
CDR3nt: TGTGCCAGTAGTGTACACAGGGGGCCTCGCAATCAGCCCCAGCATTTT

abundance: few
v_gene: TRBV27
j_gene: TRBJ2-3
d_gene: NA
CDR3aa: CASSSPTGTDTQYF
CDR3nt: TGTGCCAGCAGTTCTCCGACAGGCACAGATACGCAGTATTTT

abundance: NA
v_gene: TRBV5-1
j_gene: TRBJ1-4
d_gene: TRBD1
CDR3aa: CASSLGRGTANEKLFF
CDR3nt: TGCGCCAGCAGCCTCGGGAGGGGGACAGCTAATGAAAAACTGTTTTTT

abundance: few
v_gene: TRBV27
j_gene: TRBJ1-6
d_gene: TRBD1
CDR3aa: CASRKTGTGESPLHF
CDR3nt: TGTGCCAGCAGAAAAACCGGGACAGGGGAATCACCCCTCCACTTT

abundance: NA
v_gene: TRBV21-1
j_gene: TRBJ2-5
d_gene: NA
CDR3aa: CATGGHGGTQYF
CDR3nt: TGTGCCACGGGGGGTCACGGGGGGACCCAGTACTTC

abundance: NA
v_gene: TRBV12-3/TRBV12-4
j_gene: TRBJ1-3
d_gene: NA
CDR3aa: CASSRGGGNTIYF
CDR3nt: TGTGCCAGCAGTCGAGGAGGGGGAAACACCATATATTTT

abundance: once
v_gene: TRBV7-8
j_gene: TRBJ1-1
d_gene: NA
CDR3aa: CASSLVPRDEAFF
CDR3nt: TGTGCCAGCAGCTTAGTCCCCAGGGATGAAGCTTTCTTT

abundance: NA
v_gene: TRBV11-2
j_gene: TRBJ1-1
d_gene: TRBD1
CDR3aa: CASSLGQGSTEAFF
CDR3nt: TGTGCCAGCAGCTTAGGACAGGGTAGCACTGAAGCTTTCTTT

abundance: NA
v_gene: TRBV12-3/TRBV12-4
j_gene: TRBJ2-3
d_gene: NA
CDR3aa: CASSLGSPQYF
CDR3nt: TGTGCCAGCAGTTTAGGTAGTCCCCAGTATTTT

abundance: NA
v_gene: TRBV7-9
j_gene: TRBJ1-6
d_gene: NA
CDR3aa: CASSTPAGGVGSPLHF
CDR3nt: TGTGCCAGCAGCACCCCGGCGGGAGGGGTGGGCTCACCCCTCCACTTT

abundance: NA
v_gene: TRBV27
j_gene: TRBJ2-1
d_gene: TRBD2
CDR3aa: CASSLKGTTAYNEQFF
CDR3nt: TGTGCCAGCAGTTTAAAAGGGACTACCGCCTACAATGAGCAGTTCTTC

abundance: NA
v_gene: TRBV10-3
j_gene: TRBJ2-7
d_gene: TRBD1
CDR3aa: CAISDWTGNVHEQYF
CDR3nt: TGTGCCATCAGTGATTGGACAGGGAACGTCCACGAGCAGTACTTC

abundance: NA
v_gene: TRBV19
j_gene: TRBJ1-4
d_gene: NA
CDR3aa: CASSPFAGAGEKLFF
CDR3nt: TGTGCCAGCTCCCCGTTTGCAGGGGCAGGGGAAAAACTGTTTTTT

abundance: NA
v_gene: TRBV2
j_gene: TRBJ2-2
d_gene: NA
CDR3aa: CASSDPSSTGELFF
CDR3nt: TGTGCCAGCAGTGACCCTAGCAGCACCGGGGAGCTGTTTTTT

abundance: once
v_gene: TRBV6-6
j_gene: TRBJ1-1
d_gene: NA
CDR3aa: CASSYSSRGGTEAFF
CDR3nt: TGTGCCAGCAGTTACTCGTCCCGGGGGGGCACTGAAGCTTTCTTT

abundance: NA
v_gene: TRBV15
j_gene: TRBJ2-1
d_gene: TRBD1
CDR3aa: CATSGPGTGVYNEQFF
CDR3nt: TGTGCCACCAGCGGGCCCGGGACAGGGGTGTACAATGAGCAGTTCTTC

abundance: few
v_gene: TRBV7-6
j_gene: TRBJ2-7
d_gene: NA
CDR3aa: CASSSTGFSYEQYF
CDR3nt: TGTGCCAGCAGCTCGACAGGTTTCTCCTACGAGCAGTACTTC

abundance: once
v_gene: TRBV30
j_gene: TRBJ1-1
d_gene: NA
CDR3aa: CAWSGSGDTEAFF
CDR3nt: TGTGCCTGGAGTGGGTCCGGGGACACTGAAGCTTTCTTT

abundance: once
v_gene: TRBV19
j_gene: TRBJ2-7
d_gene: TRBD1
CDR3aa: CASSAGQGGYEQYF
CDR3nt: TGTGCCAGTAGTGCCGGACAGGGGGGCTACGAGCAGTACTTC

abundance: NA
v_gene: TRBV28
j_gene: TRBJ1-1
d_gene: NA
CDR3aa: CASRRGDTEAFF
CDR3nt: TGTGCCAGCAGAAGGGGTGACACTGAAGCTTTCTTT

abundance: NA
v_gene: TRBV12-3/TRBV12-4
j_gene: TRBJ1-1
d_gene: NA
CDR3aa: CASSGRIAEAFF
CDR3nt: TGTGCCAGCAGTGGGAGAATTGCTGAAGCTTTCTTT

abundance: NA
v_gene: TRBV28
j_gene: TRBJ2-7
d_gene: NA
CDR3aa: CASSLLLSSYEQYF
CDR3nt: TGTGCCAGCAGTTTACTACTGAGCTCCTACGAGCAGTACTTC

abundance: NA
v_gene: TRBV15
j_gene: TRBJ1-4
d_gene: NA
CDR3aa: CATSRDLSVGEKLFF
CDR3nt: TGTGCCACCAGCAGAGACCTCTCGGTTGGTGAAAAACTGTTTTTT

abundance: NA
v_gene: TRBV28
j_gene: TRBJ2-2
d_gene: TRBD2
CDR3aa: CASIGQRETGELFF
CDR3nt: TGTGCCAGCATCGGCCAGCGGGAGACCGGGGAGCTGTTTTTT

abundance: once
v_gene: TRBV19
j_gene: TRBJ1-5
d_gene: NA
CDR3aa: CASKERGEGEISNQPQHF
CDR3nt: TGTGCCAGTAAGGAAAGGGGGGAGGGCGAAATTAGCAATCAGCCCCAGCATTTT

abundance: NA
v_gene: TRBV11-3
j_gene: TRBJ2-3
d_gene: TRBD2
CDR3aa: CASSLDGGSPDTQYF
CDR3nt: TGTGCCAGCAGCTTAGATGGCGGGAGCCCAGATACGCAGTATTTT

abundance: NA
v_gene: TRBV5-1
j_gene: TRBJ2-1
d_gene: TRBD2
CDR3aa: CASSLGTSVYNEQFF
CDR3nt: TGCGCCAGCAGCCTTGGGACTAGCGTTTACAATGAGCAGTTCTTC

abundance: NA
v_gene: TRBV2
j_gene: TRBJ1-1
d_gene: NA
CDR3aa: CASSLDTFSTEAFF
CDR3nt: TGTGCCAGCAGCTTGGACACATTTAGCACTGAAGCTTTCTTT

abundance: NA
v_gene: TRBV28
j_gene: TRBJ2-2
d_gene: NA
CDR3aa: CASSLVVGGFGELFF
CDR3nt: TGTGCCAGCAGTTTAGTGGTCGGCGGTTTTGGGGAGCTGTTTTTT

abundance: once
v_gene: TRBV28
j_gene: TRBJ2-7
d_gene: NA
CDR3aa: CASSAGNYEQYF
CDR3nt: TGTGCCAGCAGTGCGGGTAACTACGAGCAGTACTTC

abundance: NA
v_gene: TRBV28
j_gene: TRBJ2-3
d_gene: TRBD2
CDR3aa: CASSRLAGGFDTQYF
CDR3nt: TGTGCCAGCAGTAGACTAGCGGGAGGGTTCGATACGCAGTATTTT